These 10 T cell receptor beta chains came from one sample sequenced in a study of T-cell memory formation after mild COVID-19. TCRdb re-called the 5' RACE reads through MiXCR, storing one row per CDR3 protein. The table has about 450,000 distinct CDR3 sequences, about a quarter seen once. Specimen: PBMCs or a T cell subset sorted from them (not recorded which). These receptors came from an adult woman who had mild COVID-19 (a few samples of this study predate the infection). Cell type and time point are not known.

This clonotype was seen more than once but under ten times. This sequence joins TRBV4-1 and TRBJ1-1, with D unclear. Trimming took 1 base from V and 1 from J, leaving 10 bases between them. Germline V gives CDR1 MGHRA, CDR2 YSYEKL. This CDR3 has 15 residues. Here the CDR3 reads CASSQGRVRNTEAFF. The CDR3 nucleotides are TGCGCCAGCAGCCAAGGGAGGGTTAGGAACACTGAAGCTTTCTTT.

Ten or more counts support this clonotype. The V gene is TRBV7-2, the J gene TRBJ2-2; TRBD1 is a possible D gene (7 bases). This CDR3 is built from 15 residues. Germline lookup yields CDR1 SGHTA and CDR2 FQGNSA. Trimming shortened V by 2 bases and J by 4 bases, and 11 bases separated the two germline ends. The CDR3, as DNA: TGTGCCAGCAGCTTAAGACAGGGAGGCACCGGGGAGCTGTTTTTT. It is translated as CASSLRQGGTGELFF. Complete variable domain (other parts from reference TRBV7-2 and TRBJ2-2): GAGVSQSPSNKVTEKGKDVELRCDPISGHTALYWYRQSLGQGLEFLIYFQGNSAPDKSGLPSDRFSAERTGGSVSTLTIQRTQQEDSAVYLCASSLRQGGTGELFFGEGSRLTVL.

CDR3 DNA: TGTGCCACCAGTGACGGGGCTGGGGGTTATCAGCCCCAGCATTTT. This encodes CATSDGAGGYQPQHF. The rearrangement links TRBV24-1 to TRBJ1-5; TRBD1 is a possible D gene (5 bases). The ends were cut back, 4 bases at V and 5 bases at J, with 14 bases in the middle. Germline V CDR1 and CDR2: KGHDR, SFDVKD. The CDR3 consists of 15 residues.

The V call is TRBV7-6, the J call TRBJ2-2; D not certain. From germline, CDR1 is SGHVS and CDR2 FNYEAQ. This CDR3 comprises 18 residues. Trimming left V 1 base short and J 6 bases short, with 21 bases between. This CDR3 reads CASSLGPPLEARSGELFF. The CDR3 bases are TGTGCCAGCAGCTTAGGACCACCTCTAGAGGCAAGGTCCGGGGAGCTGTTTTTT.

The V call is TRBV5-1, the J call TRBJ1-1; no clear D gene. The CDR3 sequence is 15 residues long. The V end was cut by 0 bases, the J end by 1 base, with 10 bases between. Germline V gene data show CDR1 as SGHRS and CDR2 as YFSETQ. The CDR3 DNA reads TGCGCCAGCAGCTTGGATCGGACCGAGAACACTGAAGCTTTCTTT. Translation: CASSLDRTENTEAFF.

This chain uses TRBV5-1 with TRBJ2-5; possibly TRBD1 for D (6 bases). Germline CDR1 and CDR2: SGHRS and YFSETQ. V lost 4 bases and J 2 bases, leaving 12 bases between the germline ends. The CDR3 loop spans 14 amino acids. The CDR3 region is CASSIQGSQETQYF. In DNA form, the CDR3 reads TGCGCCAGCAGCATCCAGGGGAGTCAAGAGACCCAGTACTTC.

This clonotype was detected only a few times. The chain couples TRBV12-3 or TRBV12-4 to TRBJ2-3, with 8 bases that match TRBD2. This CDR3 comprises 12 residues. CDR3 loop: CAAGARTDTQYF. CDR3 DNA sequence: TGTGCAGCGGGGGCACGGACAGATACGCAGTATTTT.

The rearrangement links TRBV2 to TRBJ2-7; 10 nucleotides align to TRBD2. V trimming: 5 bases; J trimming: 6 bases; junction bases outside the gene matches: 7. The germline V gene has CDR1 SNHLY and CDR2 FYNNEI. The CDR3 covers 14 residues. CDR3 protein: CASSPSGSLSEQYF. The DNA for the CDR3 is TGTGCCAGCAGTCCTAGCGGGAGTCTTTCCGAGCAGTACTTC.

The chain recombines TRBV6-2 or TRBV6-3 with TRBJ2-1; D possibly uses TRBD1 or TRBD2 (5 bases each). Germline V gives CDR1 MNHEY, CDR2 SVGEGT. Trimming stripped 2 bases from V and 10 bases from J, with 24 bases between. This CDR3 region has 17 residues. DNA for the CDR3: TGTGCCAGCAGTTACCCGTTGGGACCAAAGACCCACCGGGAGCAGTTCTTC. Protein product: CASSYPLGPKTHREQFF.

V and J are TRBV4-1 and TRBJ2-4; the D gene is possibly TRBD1 (6 bases). The CDR3 runs 20 residues. Germline V lookup: CDR1 MGHRA, CDR2 YSYEKL. The germline V and J ends were trimmed by 0 bases and 0 bases, with 21 bases remaining between them. The CDR3, as DNA: TGCGCCAGCAGCCAAGATGATGGGACATACAGAATCCTAGCCAAAAACATTCAGTACTTC. Its protein is CASSQDDGTYRILAKNIQYF.